Shown below are 17 T cell receptor beta chains from a single sample sequenced in a study of T-cell memory formation after mild COVID-19 (dated by TCRdb to about 2021). Library preparation used 5' RACE. Sequencing took place on an Illumina NovaSeq 6000. The raw public data were reprocessed by TCRdb itself: fastp quality trimming at Q25, MiXCR clonotype calling, in-frame beta chains only. Rows with one shared CDR3 protein collapse into an entry with the most common genes and DNA. This sample lists approximately 250,000 distinct CDR3 sequences; about a sixth were detected once. The ten largest clonotypes hold 22% of the sample. Sequencing was performed on PBMCs or a T cell subset sorted from them (not recorded which). The receptors here all came from a man younger than 35 who had mild COVID-19 (a few samples of this study predate the infection). The sample titles of this study are shuffled in the database, so cell type and time point are left out; the donor was told from shared clones.

The gene calls are TRBV20-1 and TRBJ2-7; possibly TRBD2 for D (6 bases). In germline, CDR1 is DFQATT, CDR2 SNEGSKA (reference sequence). This CDR3 spans 13 amino acids. Trimming removed 0 bases at V and 2 bases at J, with 8 bases between. CDR3 sequence: CSARDRTTYEQYF. DNA of the CDR3: TGCAGTGCTAGAGACAGGACTACCTACGAGCAGTACTTC.

The table lists this clonotype with a few counts. The chain joins TRBV20-1 to TRBJ2-5; a possible D gene is TRBD2 (6 bases). This CDR3 has 15 amino acids. V shed 1 base and J shed 5 bases, with 17 bases lying between them. CDR1 is DFQATT and CDR2 is SNEGSKA in the germline V gene (reference sequence). CDR3 nucleotides: TGCAGTGCTAGAGTAATGGGACTCGTAGGGGAGACCCAGTACTTC. Its translation: CSARVMGLVGETQYF.

V usage is TRBV7-6 and J usage is TRBJ2-3, with unresolved D. The germline V gene has CDR1 SGHVS and CDR2 FNYEAQ. With 5 bases removed from V and 5 bases from J, the gap between germline ends came to 14 bases. This CDR3 contains 14 residues. CDR3 coding DNA: TGTGCCAGCAGCGAGTCAGGAGCCGGAGATACGCAGTATTTT. It translates to CASSESGAGDTQYF.

This clonotype was observed a few times. This chain links TRBV5-1 with TRBJ2-1; 7 nucleotides line up with TRBD1. The germline CDR1 and CDR2 sequences are SGHRS and YFSETQ. The CDR3 is made up of 13 amino acids. Trimming took 5 bases from V and 8 from J; bases not matched to a gene: 7. CDR3 protein: CASSLTGYDEQFF. The CDR3 DNA is TGCGCCAGCAGTCTGACAGGGTACGATGAGCAGTTCTTC.

This clonotype was found a few times. V gene TRBV6-1 combines with J gene TRBJ1-4; 8 positions match TRBD1. The CDR3 spans 18 residues. The germline gives CDR1 MNHNS, CDR2 SASEGT. V was clipped by 5 bases and J by 5 bases; unmatched bases: 16. The CDR3 is CASSPQPTDRGGNEKLFF. In DNA, the CDR3 is TGTGCCAGCAGTCCCCAGCCCACCGACAGGGGTGGAAATGAAAAACTGTTTTTT.

The chain uses TRBV20-1 and TRBJ2-5; D remains ambiguous. With 5 bases removed from V and 4 bases from J, the gap between germline ends came to 17 bases. CDR3 size: 14 residues. CDR1 and CDR2 from the germline V gene are DFQATT and SNEGSKA (reference sequence). The CDR3 loop is CSAPRPPLVETQYF. The CDR3 DNA sequence: TGCAGTGCTCCTAGGCCGCCCTTAGTAGAGACCCAGTACTTC.

This clonotype was counted between two and nine times. This rearrangement joins TRBV6-5 to TRBJ1-4, with D tentatively TRBD1 (6 bases). Germline lookup yields CDR1 MNHEY and CDR2 SVGAGI. There are 14 residues in the CDR3. Trimming removed 6 bases at V and 7 bases at J, with 15 bases between. For the CDR3, the DNA is TGTGCCAGCAGCCTTACAGGGATCGGTGAAAAACTGTTTTTT. Protein: CASSLTGIGEKLFF.

The J gene is TRBJ2-5, the V gene TRBV18; possibly TRBD1 for D (6 bases). V lost 4 bases and J lost 2, with 14 bases in between. The CDR3 spans 15 residues. CDR1 and CDR2 (germline): KGHSH, LQKENI. CDR3 sequence: CASSLTRTVQETQYF. CDR3 coding DNA: TGTGCCAGCTCACTCACTCGGACAGTTCAAGAGACCCAGTACTTC.

In DNA, the CDR3 is TGCGCCAGCAGTGAGTCGATTCAGGAGACTAACTACAATGAGCAGTTCTTC. It specifies CASSESIQETNYNEQFF. This chain uses TRBV10-1 with TRBJ2-1, with D perhaps TRBD2 (5 bases). V was trimmed by 0 bases and J by 3 bases, leaving 15 bases between them. This CDR3 region has 17 residues. Per germline, CDR1 WNHNN and CDR2 SYGVQD (reference sequence).

The V gene is TRBV7-9, the J gene TRBJ2-2; D is possibly TRBD1 (6 bases). CDR3 length equals 16 residues. Germline CDR1 reads SEHNR; CDR2 reads FQNEAQ (reference sequence). Trimming cost V 6 bases and J 0 bases, with 14 bases left between them. The CDR3 region has the DNA TGTGCCAGCAGACCGGCGTGGGACACGAACACCGGGGAGCTGTTTTTT. This gives the protein CASRPAWDTNTGELFF. The full variable domain, with the rest looked up from reference TRBV7-9 and TRBJ2-2, is DTGVSQNPRHKITKRGQNVTFRCDPISEHNRLYWYRQTLGQGPEFLTYFQNEAQLEKSRLLSDRFSAERPKGSFSTLEIQRTEQGDSAMYLCASRPAWDTNTGELFFGEGSRLTVL.

This clonotype was found a few times. This chain links TRBV5-1 with TRBJ1-1; D not certain. Germline assignment: CDR1 SGHRS and CDR2 YFSETQ. Trimming shortened V by 3 bases and J by 4 bases, and 19 bases separated the two germline ends. The CDR3 totals 16 residues. CDR3 nucleotides: TGCGCCAGCAGCTCTTCGGGTCTCCAAGATGGCACTGAAGCTTTCTTT. Protein product: CASSSSGLQDGTEAFF.

This clonotype was counted a few times. This sequence joins TRBV12-3 or TRBV12-4 and TRBJ1-1; D not resolved. The ends were cut back, 6 bases at V and 2 bases at J, with 4 bases in the middle. The CDR3 loop spans 11 amino acids. The CDR3 coding sequence is TGTGCCAGCAGAATTAACACTGAAGCTTTCTTT. Translated, it gives CASRINTEAFF.

V and J are TRBV14 and TRBJ1-4, with D possibly matching TRBD1 (5 bases). Per the germline V gene, CDR1 is SGHDN and CDR2 is FVKESK. The CDR3 runs 15 residues. The V end was cut by 4 bases, the J end by 0 bases, with 9 bases between. For the CDR3, the DNA is TGTGCCAGCAGCCGAGCGACAGCAACTAATGAAAAACTGTTTTTT. Translated: CASSRATATNEKLFF.

This clonotype was seen only a few times. The chain recombines TRBV7-9 with TRBJ1-1; TRBD1 agrees at 7 bases. The V and J ends lost 4 bases and 0 bases, in that order; junction bases with no gene match: 11. The germline V gene encodes CDR1 SEHNR and CDR2 FQNEAQ (reference sequence). The CDR3 totals 17 residues. The CDR3, as DNA: TGTGCCAGCAGCTCCAGGGGGGCTGACCCCATGAACACTGAAGCTTTCTTT. It encodes CASSSRGADPMNTEAFF.

This clonotype was picked up a small number of times. The chain is built from TRBV7-9 and TRBJ2-3; D unresolved. Trimming took off 4 bases at V and 2 bases at J, with 13 bases between the two ends. Germline loops: CDR1 SEHNR, CDR2 FQNEAQ (reference sequence). CDR3 length equals 15 residues. The DNA for the CDR3 is TGTGCCAGCAGCTCCGCCCGGGTTCTCACAGATACGCAGTATTTT. It translates to CASSSARVLTDTQYF.

This clonotype was detected a few times. This sequence joins TRBV2 and TRBJ2-1, with 7 bases aligning to TRBD2. Germline V gene sequence: CDR1 SNHLY, CDR2 FYNNEI. The trim removed 5 bases at V and 7 bases at J, leaving 5 bases unmatched. CDR3 size: 13 residues. CDR3 DNA sequence: TGTGCCAGCAGTTCCGTTAGCGGGAATGAGCAGTTCTTC. Its translation: CASSSVSGNEQFF.

The V and J genes are TRBV6-2 or TRBV6-3 and TRBJ1-2; D is ambiguous. The CDR3 covers 13 residues. Germline CDR1 MNHEY, CDR2 SVGEGT. Trimming removed 11 bases from V and 1 base from J, with 14 bases in between. This CDR3 reads CAASPTLNYGYTF. CDR3 nucleotide sequence: TGTGCCGCATCCCCGACACTTAACTATGGCTACACCTTC.